This T cell receptor beta chain was sequenced during a study of shared clonotypes between healthy human individuals. Comment on this clone: The target antigen is unknown.

In the study's own analysis: ImmunoSEQ only sent back junction sequences with no quality scores, so filtering was done differently. Some clones are missing from TCRdb's copy, which holds only in-frame ones; the method was immunoSEQ multiplex PCR. Clonal size and the V and J genes are those of that table, whereas D and trimming came from the DNA. The data hold some 1,600,000 clones, with 95% to 99% observed a single time. General study results and limits: Across a handful of donors, naive CD4 shared around 5.3%, naive CD8 under 4%, memory CD4 about 2.5%, memory CD8 around 0.42%. As a rule, naive subsets had a larger estimated richness than memory subsets. Generation probability values for non-shared clonotypes were lower than those for clonotypes shared by all four donors.

CDR3 length: 14 amino acids. V shed 2 bases, J shed 10 bases, and the junction held 9 bases outside the gene matches. Germline CDR1 SGHNT, CDR2 YYREEE (reference sequence). The chain has TRBV5-4 and TRBJ2-1; 7 bases are a match to TRBD2. The clonotype was recovered from a man under 40 in good health. What was sequenced was naive CD4+ T cells sorted from blood. The subset: CD45RA+ positively selected. The CDR3 spells CASSLTAGAVEQFF. The CDR3 nucleotides read TGTGCCAGCAGCTTAACTGCGGGAGCGGTCGAGCAGTTCTTC.